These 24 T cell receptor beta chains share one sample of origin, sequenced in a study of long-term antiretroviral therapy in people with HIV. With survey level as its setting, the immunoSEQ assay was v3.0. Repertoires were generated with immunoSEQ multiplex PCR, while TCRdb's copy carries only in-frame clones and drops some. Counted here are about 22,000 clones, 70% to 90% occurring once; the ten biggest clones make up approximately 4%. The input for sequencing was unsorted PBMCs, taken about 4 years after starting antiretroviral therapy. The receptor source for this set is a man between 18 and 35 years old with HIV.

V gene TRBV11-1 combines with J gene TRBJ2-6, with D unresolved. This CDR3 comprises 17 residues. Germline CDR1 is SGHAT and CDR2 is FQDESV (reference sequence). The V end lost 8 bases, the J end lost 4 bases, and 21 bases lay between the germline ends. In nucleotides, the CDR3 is TGTGCCAGCTCGTTGGGGATAGGGTTGGCAGGGGCCAACGTCCTGACTTTC. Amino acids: CASSLGIGLAGANVLTF.

This CDR3 reads CASSQGLAGGTGTGELFF. CDR3 DNA: TGTGCCAGCAGCCAGGGACTAGCGGGGGGGACTGGCACCGGGGAGCTGTTTTTT. The chain is built from TRBV5-4 and TRBJ2-2; 16 bases are a match to TRBD2. CDR1 and CDR2 from the germline V gene are SGHNT and YYREEE (reference sequence). The CDR3 covers 18 residues. The V and J ends lost 4 bases and 4 bases, in that order; junction bases with no gene match: 7.

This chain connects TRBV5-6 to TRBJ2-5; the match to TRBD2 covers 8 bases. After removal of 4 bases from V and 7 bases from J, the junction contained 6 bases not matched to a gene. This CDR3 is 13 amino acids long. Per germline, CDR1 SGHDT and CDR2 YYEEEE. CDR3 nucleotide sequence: TGTGCCAGCAGCCCCGGGGGGGTTGCGACCCAGTACTTC. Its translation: CASSPGGVATQYF. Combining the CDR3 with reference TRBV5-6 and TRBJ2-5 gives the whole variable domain DAGVTQSPTHLIKTRGQQVTLRCSPKSGHDTVSWYQQALGQGPQFIFQYYEEEERQRGNFPDRFSGHQFPNYSSELNVNALLLGDSALYLCASSPGGVATQYFGPGTRLLVL.

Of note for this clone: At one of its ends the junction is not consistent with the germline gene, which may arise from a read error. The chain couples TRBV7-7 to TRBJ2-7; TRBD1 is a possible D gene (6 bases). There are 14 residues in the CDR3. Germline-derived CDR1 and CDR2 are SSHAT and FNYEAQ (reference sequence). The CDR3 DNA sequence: TGTGCTAGCAGCTTAGTACAGGGAGCCGGCGAGCAGTACTTC. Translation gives CASSLVQGAGEQYF. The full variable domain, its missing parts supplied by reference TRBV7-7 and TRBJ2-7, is GAGVSQSPRYKVTKRGQDVTLRCDPISSHATLYWYQQALGQGPEFLTYFNYEAQPDKSGLPSDRFSAERPEGSISTLTIQRTEQRDSAMYRCASSLVQGAGEQYFGPGTRLTVT.

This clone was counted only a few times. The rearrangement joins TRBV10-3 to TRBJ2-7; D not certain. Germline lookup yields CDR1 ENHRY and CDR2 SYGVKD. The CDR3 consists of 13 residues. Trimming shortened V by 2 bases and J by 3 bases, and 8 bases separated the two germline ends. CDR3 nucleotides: TGTGCCATCAGTGAGCCGGATCACTACGAGCAGTACTTC. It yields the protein CAISEPDHYEQYF.

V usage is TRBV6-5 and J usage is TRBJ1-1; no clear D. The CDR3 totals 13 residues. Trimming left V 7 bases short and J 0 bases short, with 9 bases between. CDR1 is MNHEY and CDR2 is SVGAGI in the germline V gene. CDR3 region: CASNEAMNTEAFF. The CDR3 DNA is TGTGCCAGCAATGAGGCCATGAACACTGAAGCTTTCTTT.

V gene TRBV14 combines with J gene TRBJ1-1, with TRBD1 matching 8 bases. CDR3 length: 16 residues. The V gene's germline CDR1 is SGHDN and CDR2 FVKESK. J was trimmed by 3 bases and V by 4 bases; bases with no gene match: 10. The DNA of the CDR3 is TGTGCCAGCAGCCCCTTCGGACAGGGTTCGTACACTGAAGCTTTCTTT. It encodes CASSPFGQGSYTEAFF.

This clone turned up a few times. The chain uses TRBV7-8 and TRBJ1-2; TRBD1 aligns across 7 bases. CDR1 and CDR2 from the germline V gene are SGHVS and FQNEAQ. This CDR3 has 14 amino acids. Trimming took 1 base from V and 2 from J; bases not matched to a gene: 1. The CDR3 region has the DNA TGTGCCAGCAGCTTAGTGGGACAGAACTATGGCTACACCTTC. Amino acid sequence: CASSLVGQNYGYTF. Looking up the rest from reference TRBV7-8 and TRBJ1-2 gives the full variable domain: GAGVSQSPRYKVAKRGQDVALRCDPISGHVSLFWYQQALGQGPEFLTYFQNEAQLDKSGLPSDRFFAERPEGSVSTLKIQRTQQEDSAVYLCASSLVGQNYGYTFGSGTRLTVV.

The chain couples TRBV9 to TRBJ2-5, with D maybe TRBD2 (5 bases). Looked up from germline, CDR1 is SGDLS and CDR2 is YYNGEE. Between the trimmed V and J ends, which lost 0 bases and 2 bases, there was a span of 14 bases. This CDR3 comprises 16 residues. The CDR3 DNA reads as TGTGCCAGCAGCGTAGAGAGGGTACTACGTCAAGAGACCCAGTACTTC. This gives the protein CASSVERVLRQETQYF.

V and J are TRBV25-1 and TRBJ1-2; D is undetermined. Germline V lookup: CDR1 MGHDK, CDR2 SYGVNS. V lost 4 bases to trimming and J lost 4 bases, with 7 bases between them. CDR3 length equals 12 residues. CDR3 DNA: TGTGCCAGCAGTGCGGGCAGCTATGGCTACACCTTC. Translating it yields CASSAGSYGYTF.

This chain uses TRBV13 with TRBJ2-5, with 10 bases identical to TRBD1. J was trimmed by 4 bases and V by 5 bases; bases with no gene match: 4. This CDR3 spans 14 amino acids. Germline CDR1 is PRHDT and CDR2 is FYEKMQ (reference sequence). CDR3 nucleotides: TGTGCCAGCAGCCCGGGACAGGGGTTAGAGACCCAGTACTTC. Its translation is CASSPGQGLETQYF.

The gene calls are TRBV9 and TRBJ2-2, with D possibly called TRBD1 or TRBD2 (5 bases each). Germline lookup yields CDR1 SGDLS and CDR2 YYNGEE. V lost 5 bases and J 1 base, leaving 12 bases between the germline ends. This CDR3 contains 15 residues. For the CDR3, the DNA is TGTGCCAGCAGGGGTGGGACGGGGAACACCGGGGAGCTGTTTTTT. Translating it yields CASRGGTGNTGELFF.

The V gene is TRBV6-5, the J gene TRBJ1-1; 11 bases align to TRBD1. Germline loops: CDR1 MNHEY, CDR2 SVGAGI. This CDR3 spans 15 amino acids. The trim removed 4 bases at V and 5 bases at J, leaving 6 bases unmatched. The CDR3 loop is CASSLGQGALTEAFF. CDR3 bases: TGTGCCAGCAGTTTAGGACAGGGGGCTTTGACTGAAGCTTTCTTT.

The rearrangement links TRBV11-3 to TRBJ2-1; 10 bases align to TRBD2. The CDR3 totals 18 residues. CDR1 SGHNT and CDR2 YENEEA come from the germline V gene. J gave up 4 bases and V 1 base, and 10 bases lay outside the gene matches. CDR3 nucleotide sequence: TGTGCCAGCAGCTTAGGATTAGCGGGGGGCCATAGTTACAATGAGCAGTTCTTC. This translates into CASSLGLAGGHSYNEQFF.

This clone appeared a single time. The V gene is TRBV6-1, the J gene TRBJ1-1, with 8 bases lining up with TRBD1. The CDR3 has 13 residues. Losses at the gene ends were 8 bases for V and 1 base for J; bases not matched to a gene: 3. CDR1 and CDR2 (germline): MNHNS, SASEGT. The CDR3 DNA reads TGTGCCAGCGAGACAGGGGAGAACACTGAAGCTTTCTTT. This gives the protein CASETGENTEAFF.

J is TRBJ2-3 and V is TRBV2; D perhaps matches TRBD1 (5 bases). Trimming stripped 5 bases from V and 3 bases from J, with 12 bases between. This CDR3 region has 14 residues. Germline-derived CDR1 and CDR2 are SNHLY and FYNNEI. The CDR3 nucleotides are TGTGCCAGCAGTTCTAGACAGATAACAGATACGCAGTATTTT. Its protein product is CASSSRQITDTQYF.

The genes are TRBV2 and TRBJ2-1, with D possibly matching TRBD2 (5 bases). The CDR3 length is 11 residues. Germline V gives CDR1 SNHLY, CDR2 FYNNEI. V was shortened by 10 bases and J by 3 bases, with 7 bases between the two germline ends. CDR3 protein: CATTSYNEQFF. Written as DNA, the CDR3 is TGTGCCACCACTAGCTACAATGAGCAGTTCTTC.

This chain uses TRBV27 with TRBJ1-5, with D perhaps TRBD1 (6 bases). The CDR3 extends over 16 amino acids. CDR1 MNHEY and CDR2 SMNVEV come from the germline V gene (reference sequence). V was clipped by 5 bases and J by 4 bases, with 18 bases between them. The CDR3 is CASSRSDSLPNQPQHF. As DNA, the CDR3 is TGTGCCAGCAGTAGATCGGACAGCTTGCCTAATCAGCCCCAGCATTTT.

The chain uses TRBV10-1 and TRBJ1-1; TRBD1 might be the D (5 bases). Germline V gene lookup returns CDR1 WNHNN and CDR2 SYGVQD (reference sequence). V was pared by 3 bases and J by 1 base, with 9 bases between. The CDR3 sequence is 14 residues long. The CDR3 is CASSDPGQNTEAFF. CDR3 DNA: TGCGCCAGCAGTGACCCTGGACAGAACACTGAAGCTTTCTTT.

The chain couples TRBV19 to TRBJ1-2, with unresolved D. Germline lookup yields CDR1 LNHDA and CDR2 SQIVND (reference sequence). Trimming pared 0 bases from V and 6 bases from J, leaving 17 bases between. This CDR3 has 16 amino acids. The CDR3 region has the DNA TGTGCCAGTAGTATAGAAATCGGCCTCGGTGAGGATGGCTACACCTTC. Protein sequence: CASSIEIGLGEDGYTF.

The CDR3 sequence is CASSRQGDAFF. The DNA for the CDR3 is TGTGCCAGCAGTAGACAGGGGGATGCTTTCTTT. V is TRBV2 and J is TRBJ1-1; 9 bases match TRBD1. Germline-derived CDR1 and CDR2 are SNHLY and FYNNEI. Unmatched junction bases numbered 3, after V lost 5 bases and J lost 11 bases. This CDR3 contains 11 residues.

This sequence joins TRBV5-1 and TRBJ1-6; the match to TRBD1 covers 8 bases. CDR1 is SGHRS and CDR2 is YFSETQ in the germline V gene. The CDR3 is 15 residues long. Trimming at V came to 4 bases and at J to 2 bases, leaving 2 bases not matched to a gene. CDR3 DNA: TGCGCCAGCAGCGGGACAGGACCCTATAATTCACCCCTCCACTTT. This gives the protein CASSGTGPYNSPLHF.

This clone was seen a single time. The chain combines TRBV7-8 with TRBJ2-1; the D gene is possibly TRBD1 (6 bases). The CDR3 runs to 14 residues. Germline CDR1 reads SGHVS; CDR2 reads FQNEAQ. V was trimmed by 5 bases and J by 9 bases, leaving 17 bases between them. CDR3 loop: CASSRGSLGGEQFF. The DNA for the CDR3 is TGTGCCAGCAGCAGAGGTAGCCTAGGGGGTGAGCAGTTCTTC.

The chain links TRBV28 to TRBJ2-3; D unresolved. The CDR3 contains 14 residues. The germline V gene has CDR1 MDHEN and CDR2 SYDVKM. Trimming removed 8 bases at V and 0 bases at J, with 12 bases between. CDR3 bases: TGTGCCAGCTTATTAGGAACTAGCACAGATACGCAGTATTTT. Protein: CASLLGTSTDTQYF.